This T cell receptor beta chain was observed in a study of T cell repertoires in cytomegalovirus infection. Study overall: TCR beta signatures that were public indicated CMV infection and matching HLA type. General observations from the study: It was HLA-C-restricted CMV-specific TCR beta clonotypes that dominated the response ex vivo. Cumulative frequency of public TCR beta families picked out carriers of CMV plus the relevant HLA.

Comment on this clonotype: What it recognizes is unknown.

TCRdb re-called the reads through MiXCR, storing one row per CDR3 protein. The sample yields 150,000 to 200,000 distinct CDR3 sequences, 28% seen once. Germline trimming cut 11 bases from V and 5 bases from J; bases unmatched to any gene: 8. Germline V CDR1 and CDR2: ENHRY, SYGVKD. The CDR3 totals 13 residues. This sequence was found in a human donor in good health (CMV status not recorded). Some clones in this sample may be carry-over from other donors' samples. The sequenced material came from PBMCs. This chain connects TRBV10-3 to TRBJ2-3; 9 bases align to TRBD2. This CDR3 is CAQRGDQEDTQYF. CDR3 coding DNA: TGTGCCCAGCGGGGGGACCAGGAAGATACGCAGTATTTT.